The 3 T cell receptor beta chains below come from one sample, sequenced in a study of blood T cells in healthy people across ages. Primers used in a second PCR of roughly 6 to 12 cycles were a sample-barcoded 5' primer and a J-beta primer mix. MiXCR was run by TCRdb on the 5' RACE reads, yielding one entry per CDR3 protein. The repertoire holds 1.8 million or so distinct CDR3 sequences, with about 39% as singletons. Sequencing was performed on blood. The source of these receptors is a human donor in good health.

The CDR3: CASSIGLVSIQYF. The CDR3 DNA sequence: TGTGCCAGTAGTATTGGATTAGTCAGTATTCAGTACTTC. This chain connects TRBV19 to TRBJ2-4; D unclear. Germline values: CDR1 LNHDA, CDR2 SQIVND (reference sequence). Trimming pared 3 bases from V and 10 bases from J, leaving 13 bases between. This CDR3 comprises 13 residues.

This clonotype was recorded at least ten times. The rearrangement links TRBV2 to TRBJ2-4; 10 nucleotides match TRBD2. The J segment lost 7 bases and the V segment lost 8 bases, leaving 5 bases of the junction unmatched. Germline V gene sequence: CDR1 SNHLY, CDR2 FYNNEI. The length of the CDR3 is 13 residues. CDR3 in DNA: TGTGCCAGCGGAGCGGGGGGGCCGAACATTCAGTACTTC. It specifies CASGAGGPNIQYF.

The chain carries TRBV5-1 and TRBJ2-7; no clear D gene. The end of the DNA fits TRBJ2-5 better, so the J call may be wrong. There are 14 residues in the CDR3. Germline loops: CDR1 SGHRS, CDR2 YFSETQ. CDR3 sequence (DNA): TGCGCCAGCAGCTTGCAACAGTTCCAAGAGACCCAGTACTTC. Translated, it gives CASSLQQFQETQYF.